This T cell receptor (beta chain) derives from a study of T cells in Graves' hyperthyroidism and ophthalmopathy. Study information: Staff took peripheral blood when the initial diagnosis was made, before any treatment began. Study-wide points: Most clonotypes that expanded in the thyroid above 0.001 also showed up in blood.

Diagnoses were established using clinical symptoms, serum thyroxine and TRAb, thyroid ultrasound and orbital computed tomography. Germline CDR1 SGHAT, CDR2 FQNNGV. There are 14 residues in the CDR3. Regions amplified from RNA transcripts were the TCR beta CDR3 regions. Researchers ran a first-round RT-PCR on the TCR CDR3 using the HTBI primer set. TCRdb reanalysed the multiplex PCR reads using MiXCR and keeps one entry per CDR3 protein. The top ten clones hold approximately 19% of a sample with around 360,000 distinct CDR3 sequences, over 12% of them seen once. On this clonotype: Its matching antigen is unknown. Since a much larger clone is just one base distant, this may be a read error.

This TCR came from a woman aged 55-69 years with Graves' ophthalmopathy. The material sequenced was blood. This chain joins TRBV11-2 and TRBJ2-5; possibly TRBD2 for D (7 bases). The CDR3 reads CASSSRRGGETQSF. The CDR3 DNA reads as TGTGCCAGCAGTTCAAGAAGAGGGGGGGAGACCCAGTCCTTC.